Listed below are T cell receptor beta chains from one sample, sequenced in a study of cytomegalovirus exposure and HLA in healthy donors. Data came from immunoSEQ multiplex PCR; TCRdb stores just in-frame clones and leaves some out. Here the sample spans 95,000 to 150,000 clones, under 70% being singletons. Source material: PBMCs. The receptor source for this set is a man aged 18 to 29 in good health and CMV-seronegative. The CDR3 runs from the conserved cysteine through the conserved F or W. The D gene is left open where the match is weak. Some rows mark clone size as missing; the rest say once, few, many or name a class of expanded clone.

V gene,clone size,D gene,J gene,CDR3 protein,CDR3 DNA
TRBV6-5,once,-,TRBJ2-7,CASSYFASSYEQYF,TGTGCCAGCAGTTACTTCGCTAGCTCCTACGAGCAGTACTTC
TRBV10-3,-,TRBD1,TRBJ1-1,CAISESRGQEAFF,TGTGCCATCAGTGAGTCTCGGGGACAGGAAGCTTTCTTT
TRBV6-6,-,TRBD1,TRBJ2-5,CASSPDRFQETQYF,TGTGCCAGCAGCCCGGACAGGTTCCAAGAGACCCAGTACTTC
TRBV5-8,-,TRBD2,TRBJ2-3,CASSSGLAGTFTDTQYF,TGTGCCAGCAGCTCGGGACTAGCGGGGACCTTCACAGATACGCAGTATTTT
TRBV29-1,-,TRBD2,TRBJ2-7,CSVTSGSYEQYF,TGCAGCGTGACTAGCGGATCCTACGAGCAGTACTTC
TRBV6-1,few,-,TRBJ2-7,CASSALDSLKQYF,TGTGCCAGCAGCGCTCTCGACTCTCTCAAGCAGTACTTC
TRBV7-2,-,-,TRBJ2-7,CPSSLDVRTPYEQYF,TGTCCCAGCAGCTTAGATGTTCGGACTCCCTACGAGCAGTACTTC
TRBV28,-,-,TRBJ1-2,CASQGGGLVGYTF,TGTGCCAGCCAGGGAGGGGGACTTGTCGGCTACACCTTC
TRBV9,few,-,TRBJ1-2,CASSDTGHTGYTF,TGTGCCAGCAGCGACACGGGACATACTGGCTACACCTTC
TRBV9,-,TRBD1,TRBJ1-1,CASSGGQGSWTTWDENTEAFF,TGTGCCAGCAGCGGGGGACAGGGGAGTTGGACGACTTGGGATGAGAACACTGAAGCTTTCTTT
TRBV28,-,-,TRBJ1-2,CASSLDQGGGYTF,TGTGCCAGCAGTTTAGACCAGGGAGGTGGCTACACCTTC
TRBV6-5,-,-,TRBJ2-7,CASSYTAGPYYEQYF,TGTGCCAGCAGTTACACGGCGGGACCTTACTACGAGCAGTACTTC
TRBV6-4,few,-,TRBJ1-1,CASRPTGLRRGLNTEAFF,TGTGCCAGCAGACCCACCGGGTTAAGACGAGGTCTGAACACTGAAGCTTTCTTT
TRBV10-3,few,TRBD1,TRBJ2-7,CAINGGTGDYEQYF,TGTGCCATCAACGGAGGGACAGGGGACTACGAGCAGTACTTC
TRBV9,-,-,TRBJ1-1,CASSAQGSTEAFF,TGTGCCAGCAGCGCCCAGGGTTCCACTGAAGCTTTCTTT
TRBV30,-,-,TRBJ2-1,CAWNRGHEQFF,TGTGCCTGGAATCGAGGCCATGAGCAGTTCTTC
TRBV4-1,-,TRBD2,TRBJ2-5,CASSQAPSGGPQETQYF,TGCGCCAGCAGCCAAGCCCCTAGCGGGGGGCCACAAGAGACCCAGTACTTC